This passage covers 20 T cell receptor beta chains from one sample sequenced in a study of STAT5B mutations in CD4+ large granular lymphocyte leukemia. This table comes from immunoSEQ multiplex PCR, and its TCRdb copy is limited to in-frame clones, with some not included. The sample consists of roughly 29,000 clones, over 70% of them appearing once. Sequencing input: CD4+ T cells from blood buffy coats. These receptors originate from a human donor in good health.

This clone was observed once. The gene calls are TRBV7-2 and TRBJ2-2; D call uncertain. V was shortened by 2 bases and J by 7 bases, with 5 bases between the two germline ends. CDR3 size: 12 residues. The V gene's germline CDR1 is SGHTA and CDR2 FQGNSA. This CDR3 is CASSLYNGELFF. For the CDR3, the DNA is TGTGCCAGCAGCTTATACAACGGGGAGCTGTTTTTT.

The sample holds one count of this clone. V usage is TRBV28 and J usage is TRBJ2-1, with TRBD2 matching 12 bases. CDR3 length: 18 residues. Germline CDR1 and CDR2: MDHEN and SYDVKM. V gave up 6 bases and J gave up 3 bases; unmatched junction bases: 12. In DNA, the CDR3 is TGTGCCAGCAGAACCCCGAGGACTAGCGGGATGATCTACAATGAGCAGTTCTTC. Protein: CASRTPRTSGMIYNEQFF.

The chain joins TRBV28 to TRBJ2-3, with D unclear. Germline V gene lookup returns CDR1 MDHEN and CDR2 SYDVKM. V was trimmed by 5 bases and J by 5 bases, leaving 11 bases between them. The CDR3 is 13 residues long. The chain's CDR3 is CASSHGSIDTQYF. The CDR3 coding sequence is TGTGCCAGCAGTCACGGGTCGATAGATACGCAGTATTTT.

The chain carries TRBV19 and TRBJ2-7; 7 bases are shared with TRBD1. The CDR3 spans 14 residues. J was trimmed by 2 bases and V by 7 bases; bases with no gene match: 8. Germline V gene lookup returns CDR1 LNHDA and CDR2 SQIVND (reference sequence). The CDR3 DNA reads TGTGCCAGTACGGATACCGGGACAGCCTACGAGCAGTACTTC. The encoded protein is CASTDTGTAYEQYF.

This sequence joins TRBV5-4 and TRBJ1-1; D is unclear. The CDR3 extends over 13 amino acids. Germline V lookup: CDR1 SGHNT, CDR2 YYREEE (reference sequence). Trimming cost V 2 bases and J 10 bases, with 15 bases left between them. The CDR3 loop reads CASSLDAVGGAFF. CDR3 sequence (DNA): TGTGCCAGCAGCTTAGATGCCGTTGGTGGAGCTTTCTTT.

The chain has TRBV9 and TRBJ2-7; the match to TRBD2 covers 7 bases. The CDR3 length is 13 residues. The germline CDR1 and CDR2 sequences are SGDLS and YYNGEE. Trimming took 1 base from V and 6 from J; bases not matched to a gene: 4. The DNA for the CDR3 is TGTGCCAGCAGCGTAACTAGCGTAACCGAGCAGTACTTC. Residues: CASSVTSVTEQYF.

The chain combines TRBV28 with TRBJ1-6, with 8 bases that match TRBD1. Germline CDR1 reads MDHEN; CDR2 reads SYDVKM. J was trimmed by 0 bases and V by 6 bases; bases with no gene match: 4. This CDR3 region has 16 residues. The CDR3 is CASSRQGSSYNSPLHF. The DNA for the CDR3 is TGTGCCAGCAGCCGACAGGGGAGCTCCTATAATTCACCCCTCCACTTT.

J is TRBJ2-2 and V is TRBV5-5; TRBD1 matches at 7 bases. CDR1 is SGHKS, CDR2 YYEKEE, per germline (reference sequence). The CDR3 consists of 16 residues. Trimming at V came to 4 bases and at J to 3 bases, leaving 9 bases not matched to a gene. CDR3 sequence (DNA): TGTGCCAGCAGCCCATCGGGACAGAGCTACACCGGGGAGCTGTTTTTT. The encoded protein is CASSPSGQSYTGELFF.

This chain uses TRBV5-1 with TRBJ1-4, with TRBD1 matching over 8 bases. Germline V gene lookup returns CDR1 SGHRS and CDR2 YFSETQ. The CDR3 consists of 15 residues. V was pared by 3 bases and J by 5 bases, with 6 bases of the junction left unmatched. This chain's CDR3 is CASSSGGQENEKLFF. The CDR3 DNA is TGCGCCAGCAGCTCGGGGGGACAGGAGAATGAAAAACTGTTTTTT. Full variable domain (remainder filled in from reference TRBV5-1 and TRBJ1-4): KAGVTQTPRYLIKTRGQQVTLSCSPISGHRSVSWYQQTPGQGLQFLFEYFSETQRNKGNFPGRFSGRQFSNSRSEMNVSTLELGDSALYLCASSSGGQENEKLFFGSGTQLSVL.

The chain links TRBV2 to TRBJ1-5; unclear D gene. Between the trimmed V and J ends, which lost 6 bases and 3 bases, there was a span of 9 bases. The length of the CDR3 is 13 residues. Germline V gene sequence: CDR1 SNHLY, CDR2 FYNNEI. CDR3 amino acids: CASRKGLNQPQHF. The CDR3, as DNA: TGTGCCAGCAGGAAGGGTCTCAATCAGCCCCAGCATTTT.

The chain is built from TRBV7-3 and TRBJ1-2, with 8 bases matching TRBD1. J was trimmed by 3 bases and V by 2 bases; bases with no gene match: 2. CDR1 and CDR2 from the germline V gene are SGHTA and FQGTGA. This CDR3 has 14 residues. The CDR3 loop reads CASSLGQGDYGYTF. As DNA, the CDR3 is TGTGCCAGCAGCTTAGGACAGGGCGACTATGGCTACACCTTC.

This chain's CDR3 is CAISGSADNEQFF. The CDR3 DNA reads as TGTGCCATTTCCGGGTCTGCGGATAATGAGCAGTTCTTC. The chain combines TRBV6-1 with TRBJ2-1; the D is unclear. The CDR3 length is 13 residues. The V end was cut by 10 bases, the J end by 7 bases, with 17 bases between. Germline V lookup: CDR1 MNHNS, CDR2 SASEGT.

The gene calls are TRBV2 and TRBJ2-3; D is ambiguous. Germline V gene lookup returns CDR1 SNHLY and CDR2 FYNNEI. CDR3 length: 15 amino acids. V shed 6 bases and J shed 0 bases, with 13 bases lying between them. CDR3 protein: CASSLLAPSTDTQYF. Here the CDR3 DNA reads TGTGCCAGCAGCCTCTTAGCCCCGAGCACAGATACGCAGTATTTT.

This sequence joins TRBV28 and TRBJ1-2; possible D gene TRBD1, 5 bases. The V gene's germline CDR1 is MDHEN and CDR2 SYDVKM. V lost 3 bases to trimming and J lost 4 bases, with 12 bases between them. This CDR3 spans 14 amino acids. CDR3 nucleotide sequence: TGTGCCAGCAGTTTGACCGGGACGCCCTATGGCTACACCTTC. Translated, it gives CASSLTGTPYGYTF.

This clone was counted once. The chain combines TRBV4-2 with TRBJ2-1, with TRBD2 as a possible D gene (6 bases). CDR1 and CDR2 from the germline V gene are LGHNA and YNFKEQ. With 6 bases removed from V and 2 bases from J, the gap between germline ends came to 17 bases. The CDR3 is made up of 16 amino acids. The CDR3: CASSPLGGLTYNEQFF. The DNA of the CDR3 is TGTGCCAGCAGTCCCTTGGGGGGATTGACCTACAATGAGCAGTTCTTC.

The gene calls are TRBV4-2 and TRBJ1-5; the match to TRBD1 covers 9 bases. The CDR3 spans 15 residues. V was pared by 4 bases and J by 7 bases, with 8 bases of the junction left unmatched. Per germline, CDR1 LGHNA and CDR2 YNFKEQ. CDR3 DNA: TGTGCCAGCAGCCCAACCCGGACAGGGGAGCAGCCCCAGCATTTT. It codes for CASSPTRTGEQPQHF.

Here the CDR3 reads CASSFRDRANTEAFF. As DNA, the CDR3 is TGTGCCAGCAGCTTCCGGGACAGAGCTAACACTGAAGCTTTCTTT. J is TRBJ1-1 and V is TRBV9; 7 bases are a match to TRBD1. The V gene's germline CDR1 is SGDLS and CDR2 YYNGEE. J gave up 2 bases and V 4 bases, and 8 bases lay outside the gene matches. The CDR3 sequence is 15 residues long.

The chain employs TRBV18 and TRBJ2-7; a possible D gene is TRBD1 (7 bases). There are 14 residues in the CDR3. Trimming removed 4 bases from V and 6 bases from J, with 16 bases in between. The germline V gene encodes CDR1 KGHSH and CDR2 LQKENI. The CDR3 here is CASSLQGEATEQYF. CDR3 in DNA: TGTGCCAGCTCACTCCAGGGGGAGGCTACCGAGCAGTACTTC.

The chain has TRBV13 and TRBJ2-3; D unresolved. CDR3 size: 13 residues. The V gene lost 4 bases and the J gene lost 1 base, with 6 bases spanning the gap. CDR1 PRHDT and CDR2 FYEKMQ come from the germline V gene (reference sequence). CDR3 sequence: CASSSYGTDTQYF. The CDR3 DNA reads TGTGCCAGCAGCTCTTACGGCACAGATACGCAGTATTTT.

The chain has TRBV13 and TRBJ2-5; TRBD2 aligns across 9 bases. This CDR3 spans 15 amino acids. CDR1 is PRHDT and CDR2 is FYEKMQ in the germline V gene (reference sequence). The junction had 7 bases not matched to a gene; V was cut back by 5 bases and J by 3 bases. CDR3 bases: TGTGCCAGCAGCAAAAGCGGGGGGTACAAAGAGACCCAGTACTTC. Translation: CASSKSGGYKETQYF.